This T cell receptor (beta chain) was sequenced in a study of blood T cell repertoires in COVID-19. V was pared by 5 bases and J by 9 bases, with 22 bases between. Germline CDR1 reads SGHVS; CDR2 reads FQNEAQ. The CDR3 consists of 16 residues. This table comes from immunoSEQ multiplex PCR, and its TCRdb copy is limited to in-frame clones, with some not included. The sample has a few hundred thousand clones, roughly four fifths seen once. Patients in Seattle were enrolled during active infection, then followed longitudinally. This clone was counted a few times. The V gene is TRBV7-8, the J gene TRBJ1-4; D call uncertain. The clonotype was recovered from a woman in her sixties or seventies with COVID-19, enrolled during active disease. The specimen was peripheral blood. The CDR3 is CASSTGTGRAPQKLFF. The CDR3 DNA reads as TGTGCCAGCAGCACCGGAACCGGGAGAGCCCCTCAAAAACTGTTTTTT.